The TCR beta chain under discussion was sequenced for a study of cytomegalovirus exposure and HLA in healthy donors. The CDR3 has 16 residues. Per the germline V gene, CDR1 is MNHNY and CDR2 is SVGAGI (reference sequence). After removal of 0 bases from V and 1 base from J, the junction contained 4 bases not matched to a gene. 60 Vbeta and 13 Jbeta primers were used in PCR. The data were produced by immunoSEQ multiplex PCR, yet TCRdb's version contains in-frame clones alone and is incomplete. The table has fewer than 70,000 clones, roughly 83% seen once. The sample holds a few counts of this clone. The sample taken for sequencing was PBMCs. The genes are TRBV6-6 and TRBJ1-1, with 8 nucleotides matching TRBD1. The receptor comes from a man aged 35-49 years in good health and CMV-seronegative. The CDR3 sequence is CASSYSPGTGNTEAFF. In DNA, the CDR3 is TGTGCCAGCAGTTACTCACCCGGGACAGGGAACACTGAAGCTTTCTTT.